The clone carrying this T cell receptor beta chain occurred once. Genomic DNA from each subset was divided evenly over several immunoSEQ plates. Sorted-subset replicate PCR reactions contained 200 to 250 ng DNA, corresponding to some 29,000 T cell genomes. As handled by the study authors: ImmunoSEQ gave junction-only sequences without quality scores, so filtering differed. The table came from immunoSEQ multiplex PCR; TCRdb's copy has only in-frame clones and leaves some out. That table is the source of V, J and clone size, and D and trimming were worked out from the DNA. The sample shows a few million clones, just under 95% of them seen only once. CDR3 length: 15 amino acids. CDR1 is SGHRS, CDR2 YFSETQ, per germline. Trimming cost V 0 bases and J 7 bases, with 14 bases left between them. Subsets obtained from CD4+ cells comprised CD45RA+ naive and CD45RA-negative memory cells. The sample is drawn from a study of shared clonotypes between healthy human individuals.

The gene calls are TRBV5-1 and TRBJ2-1; a weak D match, TRBD1 (6 bases). The source of this sequence is a man aged 18 to 29 in good health. Some clones in this sample may be carry-over from other donors' samples. Sequences were obtained from naive CD4+ T cells from PBMCs. Noted subset: CD45RA+ positively selected. The CDR3 loop is CASSLEQGLWNEQFF. Here the CDR3 DNA reads TGCGCCAGCAGCTTGGAACAGGGATTGTGGAATGAGCAGTTCTTC.